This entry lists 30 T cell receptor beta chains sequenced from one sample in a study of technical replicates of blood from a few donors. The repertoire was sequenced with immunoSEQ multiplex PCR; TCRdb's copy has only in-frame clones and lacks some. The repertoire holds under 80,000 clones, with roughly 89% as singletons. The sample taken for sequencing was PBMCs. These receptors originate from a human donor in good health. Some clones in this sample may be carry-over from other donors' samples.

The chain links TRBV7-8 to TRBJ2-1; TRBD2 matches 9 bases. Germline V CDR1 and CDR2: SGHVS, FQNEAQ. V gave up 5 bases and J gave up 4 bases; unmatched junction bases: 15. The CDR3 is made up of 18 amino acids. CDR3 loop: CASSPTRGQREEYNEQFF. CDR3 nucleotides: TGTGCCAGCAGCCCCACCCGGGGTCAGCGGGAGGAATACAATGAGCAGTTCTTC. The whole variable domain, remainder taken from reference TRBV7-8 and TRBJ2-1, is GAGVSQSPRYKVAKRGQDVALRCDPISGHVSLFWYQQALGQGPEFLTYFQNEAQLDKSGLPSDRFFAERPEGSVSTLKIQRTQQEDSAVYLCASSPTRGQREEYNEQFFGPGTRLTVL.

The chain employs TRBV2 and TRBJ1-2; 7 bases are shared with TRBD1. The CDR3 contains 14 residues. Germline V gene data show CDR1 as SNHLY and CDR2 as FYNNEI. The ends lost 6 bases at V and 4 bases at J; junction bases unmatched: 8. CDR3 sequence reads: CASSASGQFYGYTF. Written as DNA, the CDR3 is TGTGCCAGCAGCGCCTCGGGACAGTTCTATGGCTACACCTTC.

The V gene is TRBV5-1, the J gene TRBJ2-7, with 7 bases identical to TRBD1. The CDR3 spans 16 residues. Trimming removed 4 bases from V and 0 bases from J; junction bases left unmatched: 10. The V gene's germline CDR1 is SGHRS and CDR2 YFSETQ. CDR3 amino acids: CASSPWTGESSYEQYF. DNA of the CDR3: TGCGCCAGCAGCCCATGGACAGGCGAGAGCTCCTACGAGCAGTACTTC. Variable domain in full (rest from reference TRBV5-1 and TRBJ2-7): KAGVTQTPRYLIKTRGQQVTLSCSPISGHRSVSWYQQTPGQGLQFLFEYFSETQRNKGNFPGRFSGRQFSNSRSEMNVSTLELGDSALYLCASSPWTGESSYEQYFGPGTRLTVT.

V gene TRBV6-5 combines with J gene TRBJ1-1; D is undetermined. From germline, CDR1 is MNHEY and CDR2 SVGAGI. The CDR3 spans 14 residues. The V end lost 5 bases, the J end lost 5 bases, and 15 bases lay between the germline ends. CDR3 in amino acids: CASSTLKAGTEAFF. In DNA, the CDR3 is TGTGCCAGCAGTACTCTTAAGGCGGGGACTGAAGCTTTCTTT.

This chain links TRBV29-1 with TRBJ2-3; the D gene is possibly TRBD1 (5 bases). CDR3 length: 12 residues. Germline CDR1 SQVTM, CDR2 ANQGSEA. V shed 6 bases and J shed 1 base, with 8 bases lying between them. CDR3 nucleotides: TGCAGCGTCGACAGCGGCACAGATACGCAGTATTTT. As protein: CSVDSGTDTQYF.

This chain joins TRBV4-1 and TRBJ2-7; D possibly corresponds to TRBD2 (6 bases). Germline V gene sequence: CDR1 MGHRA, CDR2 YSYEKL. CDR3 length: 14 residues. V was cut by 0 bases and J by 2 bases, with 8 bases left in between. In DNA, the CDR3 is TGCGCCAGCAGCCAAGAAGGACTAACCTACGAGCAGTACTTC. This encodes CASSQEGLTYEQYF.

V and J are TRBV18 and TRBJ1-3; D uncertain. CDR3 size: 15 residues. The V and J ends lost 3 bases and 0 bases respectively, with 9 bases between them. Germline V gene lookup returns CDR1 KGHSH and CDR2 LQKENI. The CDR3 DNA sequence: TGTGCCAGCTCACCGAACGGTCTCTCTGGAAACACCATATATTTT. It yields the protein CASSPNGLSGNTIYF.

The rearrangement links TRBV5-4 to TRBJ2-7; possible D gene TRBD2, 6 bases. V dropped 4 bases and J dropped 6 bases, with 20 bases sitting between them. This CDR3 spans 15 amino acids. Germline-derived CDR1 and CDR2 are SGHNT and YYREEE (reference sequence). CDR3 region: CASSPDGTGVFEQYF. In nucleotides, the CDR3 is TGTGCCAGCAGCCCGGACGGGACGGGGGTATTCGAGCAGTACTTC.

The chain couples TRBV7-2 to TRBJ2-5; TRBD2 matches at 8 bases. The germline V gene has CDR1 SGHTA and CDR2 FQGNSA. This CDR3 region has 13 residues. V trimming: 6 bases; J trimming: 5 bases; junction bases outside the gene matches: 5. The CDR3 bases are TGTGCCAGCAGATATTCTAGCGGGGAGACCCAGTACTTC. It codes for CASRYSSGETQYF.

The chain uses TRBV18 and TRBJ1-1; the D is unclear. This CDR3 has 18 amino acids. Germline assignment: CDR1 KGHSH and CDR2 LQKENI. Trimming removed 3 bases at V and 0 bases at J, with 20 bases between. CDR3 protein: CASSPSPGPSTMNTEAFF. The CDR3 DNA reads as TGTGCCAGCTCACCGTCCCCTGGCCCATCGACAATGAACACTGAAGCTTTCTTT.

DNA for the CDR3: TGTGCCAGCAGCTTAGGACTTCGGCCTACTGGATTTCCTGAAGCTTTCTTT. The encoded protein is CASSLGLRPTGFPEAFF. The V gene is TRBV11-2, the J gene TRBJ1-1; D not certain. V was cut by 1 base and J by 6 bases, with 21 bases left in between. Germline lookup yields CDR1 SGHAT and CDR2 FQNNGV. The CDR3 has 17 amino acids.

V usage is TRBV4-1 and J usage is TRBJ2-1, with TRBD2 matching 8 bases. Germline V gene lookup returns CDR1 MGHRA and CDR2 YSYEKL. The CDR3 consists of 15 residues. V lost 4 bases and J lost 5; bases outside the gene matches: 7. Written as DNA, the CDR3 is TGCGCCAGCAGCCCAATTCGTAGCGGGAACAATGAGCAGTTCTTC. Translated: CASSPIRSGNNEQFF.

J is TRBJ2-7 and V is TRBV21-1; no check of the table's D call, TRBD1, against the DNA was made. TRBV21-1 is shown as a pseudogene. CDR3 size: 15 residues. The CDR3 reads CASSKGQGAAYEQYF. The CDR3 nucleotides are TGTGCCAGCAGCAAAGGACAGGGGGCGGCCTACGAGCAGTACTTC.

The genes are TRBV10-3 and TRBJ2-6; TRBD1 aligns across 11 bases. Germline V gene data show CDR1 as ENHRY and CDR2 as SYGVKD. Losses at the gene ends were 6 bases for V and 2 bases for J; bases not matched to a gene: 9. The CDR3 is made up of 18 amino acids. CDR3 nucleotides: TGTGCCATCAGGATGGACAGGGGGCGGGGAGCTGGGGCCAACGTCCTGACTTTC. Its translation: CAIRMDRGRGAGANVLTF.

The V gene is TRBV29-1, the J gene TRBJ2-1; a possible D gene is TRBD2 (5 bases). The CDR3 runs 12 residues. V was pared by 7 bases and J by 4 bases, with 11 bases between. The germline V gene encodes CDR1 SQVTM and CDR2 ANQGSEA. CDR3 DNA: TGCAGCGGCCGCGGAGGATACAATGAGCAGTTCTTC. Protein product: CSGRGGYNEQFF.

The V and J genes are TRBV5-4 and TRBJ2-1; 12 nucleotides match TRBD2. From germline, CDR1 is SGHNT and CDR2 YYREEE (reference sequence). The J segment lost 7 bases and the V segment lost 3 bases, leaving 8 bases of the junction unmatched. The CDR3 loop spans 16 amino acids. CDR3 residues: CASSSPWTSGMNEQFF. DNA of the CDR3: TGTGCCAGCAGCTCCCCCTGGACTAGCGGGATGAATGAGCAGTTCTTC.

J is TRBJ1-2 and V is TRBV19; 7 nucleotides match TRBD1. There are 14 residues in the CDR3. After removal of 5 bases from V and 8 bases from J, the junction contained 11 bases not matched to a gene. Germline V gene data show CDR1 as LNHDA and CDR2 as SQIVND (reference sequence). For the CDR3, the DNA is TGTGCCAGTAGTCCCAGCGACAGGGCTTACGGCTACACCTTC. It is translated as CASSPSDRAYGYTF.

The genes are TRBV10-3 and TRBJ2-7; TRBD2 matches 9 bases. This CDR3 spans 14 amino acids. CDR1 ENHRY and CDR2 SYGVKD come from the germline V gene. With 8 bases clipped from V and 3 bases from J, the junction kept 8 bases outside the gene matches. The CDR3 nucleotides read TGTGCCATCGCGGCCGGGACTAGCTACTACGAGCAGTACTTC. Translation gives CAIAAGTSYYEQYF.

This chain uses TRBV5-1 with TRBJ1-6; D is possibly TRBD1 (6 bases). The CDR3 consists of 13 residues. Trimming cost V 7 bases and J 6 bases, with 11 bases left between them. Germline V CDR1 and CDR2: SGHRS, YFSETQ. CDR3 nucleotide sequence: TGCGCCAGCCAAGGGGGAAGTAATTCACCCCTCCACTTT. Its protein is CASQGGSNSPLHF. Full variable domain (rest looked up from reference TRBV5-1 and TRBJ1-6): KAGVTQTPRYLIKTRGQQVTLSCSPISGHRSVSWYQQTPGQGLQFLFEYFSETQRNKGNFPGRFSGRQFSNSRSEMNVSTLELGDSALYLCASQGGSNSPLHFGNGTRLTVT.

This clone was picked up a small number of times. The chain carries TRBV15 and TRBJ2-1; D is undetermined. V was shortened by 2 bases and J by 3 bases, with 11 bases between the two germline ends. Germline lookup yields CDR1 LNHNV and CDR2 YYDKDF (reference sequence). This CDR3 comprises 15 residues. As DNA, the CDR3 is TGTGCCACCAGCAGACGATTGGCCCTCTACAATGAGCAGTTCTTC. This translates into CATSRRLALYNEQFF.

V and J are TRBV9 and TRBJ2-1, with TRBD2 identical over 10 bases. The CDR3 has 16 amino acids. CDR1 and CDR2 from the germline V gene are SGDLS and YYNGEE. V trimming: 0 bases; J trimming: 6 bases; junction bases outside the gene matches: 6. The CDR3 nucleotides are TGTGCCAGCAGCGTAGCAGGGCCTAGCGGGGGCAATGAGCAGTTCTTC. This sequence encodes CASSVAGPSGGNEQFF. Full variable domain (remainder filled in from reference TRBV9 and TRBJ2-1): DSGVTQTPKHLITATGQRVTLRCSPRSGDLSVYWYQQSLDQGLQFLIQYYNGEERAKGNILERFSAQQFPDLHSELNLSSLELGDSALYFCASSVAGPSGGNEQFFGPGTRLTVL.

CDR3 nucleotide sequence: TGTGCCAGCAGCCAAGAATGGGGGGATCCCCTCCACTTT. It codes for CASSQEWGDPLHF. J is TRBJ1-6 and V is TRBV4-2, with TRBD1 as a possible D gene (5 bases). CDR3 length equals 13 residues. CDR1 and CDR2 (germline): LGHNA, YNFKEQ. With 0 bases removed from V and 13 bases from J, the gap between germline ends came to 10 bases.

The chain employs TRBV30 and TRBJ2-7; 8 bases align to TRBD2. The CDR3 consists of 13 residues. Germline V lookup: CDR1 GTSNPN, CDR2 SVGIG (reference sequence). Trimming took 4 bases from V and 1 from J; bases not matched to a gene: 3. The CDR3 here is CAWNSGGSYEQYF. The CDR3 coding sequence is TGTGCCTGGAACAGCGGGGGTTCCTACGAGCAGTACTTC.

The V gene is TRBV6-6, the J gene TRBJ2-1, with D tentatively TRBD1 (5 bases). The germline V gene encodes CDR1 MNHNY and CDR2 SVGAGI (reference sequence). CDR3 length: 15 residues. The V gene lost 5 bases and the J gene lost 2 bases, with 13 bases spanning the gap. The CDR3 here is CASSPSGKTYNEQFF. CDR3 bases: TGTGCCAGCAGTCCCTCAGGGAAAACCTACAATGAGCAGTTCTTC.

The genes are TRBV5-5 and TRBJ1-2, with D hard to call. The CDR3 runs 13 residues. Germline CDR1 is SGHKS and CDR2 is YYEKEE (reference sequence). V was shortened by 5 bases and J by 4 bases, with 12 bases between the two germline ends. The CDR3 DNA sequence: TGTGCCAGCAGTCTTTCAGGTGGCTATGGCTACACCTTC. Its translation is CASSLSGGYGYTF.

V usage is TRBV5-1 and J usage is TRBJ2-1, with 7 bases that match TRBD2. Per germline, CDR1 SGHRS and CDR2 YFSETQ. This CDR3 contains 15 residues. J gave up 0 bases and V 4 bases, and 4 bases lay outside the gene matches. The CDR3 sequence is CASSGEGFSYNEQFF. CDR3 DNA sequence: TGCGCCAGCAGCGGGGAGGGATTCTCCTACAATGAGCAGTTCTTC.

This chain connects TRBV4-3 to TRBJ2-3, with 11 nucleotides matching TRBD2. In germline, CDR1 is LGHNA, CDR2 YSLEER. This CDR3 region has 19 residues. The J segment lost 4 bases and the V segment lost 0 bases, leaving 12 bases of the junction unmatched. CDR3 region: CASSQDLRLAGGRADTQYF. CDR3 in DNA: TGCGCCAGCAGCCAAGATCTGAGGCTAGCGGGGGGTAGGGCAGATACGCAGTATTTT.

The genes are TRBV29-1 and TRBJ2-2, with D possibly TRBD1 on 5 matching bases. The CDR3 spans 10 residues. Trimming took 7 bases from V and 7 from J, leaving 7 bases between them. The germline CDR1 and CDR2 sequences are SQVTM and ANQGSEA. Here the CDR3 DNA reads TGCAGCGGAGACAGCGGGGAGCTGTTTTTT. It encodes CSGDSGELFF.

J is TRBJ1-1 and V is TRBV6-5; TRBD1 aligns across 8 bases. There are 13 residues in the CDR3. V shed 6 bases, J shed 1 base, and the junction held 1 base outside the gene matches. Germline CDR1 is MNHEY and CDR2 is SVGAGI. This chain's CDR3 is CASRGTGNTEAFF. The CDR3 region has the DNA TGTGCCAGCAGGGGGACAGGGAACACTGAAGCTTTCTTT.

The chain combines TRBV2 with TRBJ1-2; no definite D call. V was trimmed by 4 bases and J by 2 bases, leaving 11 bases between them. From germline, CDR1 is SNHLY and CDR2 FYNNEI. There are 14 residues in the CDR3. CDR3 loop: CASSGGLKNYGYTF. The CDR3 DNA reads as TGTGCCAGCAGTGGCGGCCTGAAAAACTATGGCTACACCTTC.